The 3 T cell receptor beta chains in this list originate from one sample, sequenced in a study of blood T cell repertoires in COVID-19. Clones were sequenced by immunoSEQ multiplex PCR, and TCRdb holds only the in-frame ones, with some missing. The table shows 160,000 or so clones, with about nine tenths occurring only once. Source material: peripheral blood. All receptors derive from a woman in her 70s with acute or convalescent COVID-19.

The rearrangement joins TRBV2 to TRBJ2-7, with 10 bases aligning to TRBD1. J lost 6 bases, V lost 6 bases, and 8 bases had no gene match. The CDR3 is 14 amino acids. Germline V gene data show CDR1 as SNHLY and CDR2 as FYNNEI. CDR3: CASSPGTGAVEQYF. The CDR3 region has the DNA TGTGCCAGCAGCCCCGGGACAGGGGCTGTCGAGCAGTACTTC.

The rearrangement joins TRBV7-2 to TRBJ2-4; D uncertain. Germline V gives CDR1 SGHTA, CDR2 FQGNSA. This CDR3 is 16 amino acids long. Trimming stripped 5 bases from V and 1 base from J, with 15 bases between. This chain's CDR3 is CASSITSSHAKNIQYF. CDR3 DNA: TGTGCCAGCAGCATTACATCGTCCCATGCCAAAAACATTCAGTACTTC. The full variable domain, in which reference TRBV7-2 and TRBJ2-4 provide the parts outside the CDR3, is GAGVSQSPSNKVTEKGKDVELRCDPISGHTALYWYRQSLGQGLEFLIYFQGNSAPDKSGLPSDRFSAERTGGSVSTLTIQRTQQEDSAVYLCASSITSSHAKNIQYFGAGTRLSVL.

The chain carries TRBV5-1 and TRBJ1-2; 8 bases are shared with TRBD1. The CDR3 has 14 residues. The V segment lost 4 bases and the J segment 3 bases; nucleotides outside the gene matches: 5. Germline assignment: CDR1 SGHRS and CDR2 YFSETQ. The CDR3 DNA reads TGCGCCAGCAGCCAGGACAGGGAGTACTATGGCTACACCTTC. This gives the protein CASSQDREYYGYTF.